The sequence of this TCR beta chain was determined in a study of blood T cell repertoires in COVID-19. Study-level background: Samples taken during acute and convalescent COVID-19 were collected in the United States, Italy and Spain. PBMCs, B-cell-depleted T cells, or T cells provided the cDNA or gDNA that made up the material.

This clone was counted only a few times. Authors' data handling: Cell counts per sample came from amplifying reference gene primers. Assay: immunoSEQ multiplex PCR; the TCRdb copy retains only in-frame clones and omits some. V and J calls and clone size come straight from that table; D and trimming were deduced from the DNA. The table lists tens of thousands of clones, roughly 78% of them singletons, with more than 30% in the top ten. The CDR3 runs 18 residues. Looked up from germline, CDR1 is SGHNT and CDR2 is YYREEE (reference sequence). V shed 0 bases and J 6 bases; nucleotides not matched to a gene: 15.

Sequencing was carried out using peripheral blood. The sequence was collected from a human donor in a cohort sampled during active COVID-19. V usage is TRBV5-4 and J usage is TRBJ1-1, with 9 bases that match TRBD1. The CDR3 reads CASSLARDRAALRAEAFF. In DNA form, the CDR3 reads TGTGCCAGCAGCTTGGCGCGGGACAGGGCTGCCCTGAGGGCTGAAGCTTTCTTT.